These 8 T cell receptor beta chains came from one sample sequenced in a study of regulatory T cells in long-lasting Graves disease. Arm-PCR of CDR3 regions and iRepertoire HTBI primers were used to build TCR beta libraries. TCRdb processed the multiplex PCR reads anew with MiXCR; each CDR3 protein has one entry. The profile shows 350,000 to 450,000 distinct CDR3 sequences, just under 15% of them singletons. Time point indicated: newly diagnosed GD, antithyroid drugs for less than 3 months. Following extraction of RNA from PBMCs, that RNA was used to make the TCR library. These same records also appear under a second study, on T cells in Graves' hyperthyroidism and ophthalmopathy.

The sequencing here drew on peripheral blood mononuclear cells (PBMCs), taken at new diagnosis, from a patient treated with antithyroid drugs. These receptor sequences come from a young woman with Graves disease.

Here the CDR3 reads CASSYRNQETQYF. In nucleotides, the CDR3 is TGCGCCAGCAGCTACAGGAACCAAGAGACCCAGTACTTC. The J gene is TRBJ2-5, the V gene TRBV5-1; TRBD1 is a possible D gene (5 bases). Germline values: CDR1 SGHRS, CDR2 YFSETQ. With 3 bases removed from V and 0 bases from J, the gap between germline ends came to 6 bases. The CDR3 extends over 13 amino acids.

This clonotype has at least ten counts. This chain uses TRBV11-1 with TRBJ1-5; D remains ambiguous. Germline loops: CDR1 SGHAT, CDR2 FQDESV (reference sequence). This CDR3 has 13 amino acids. Trimming removed 5 bases from V and 8 bases from J, with 13 bases in between. CDR3 coding DNA: TGTGCCAGCAGCAGCTCAGAGAACAAGCCCCAGCATTTT. It yields the protein CASSSSENKPQHF. Combining the CDR3 with reference TRBV11-1 and TRBJ1-5 gives the whole variable domain EAEVAQSPRYKITEKSQAVAFWCDPISGHATLYWYRQILGQGPELLVQFQDESVVDDSQLPKDRFSAERLKGVDSTLKIQPAELGDSAMYLCASSSSENKPQHFGDGTRLSIL.

The chain recombines TRBV10-1 with TRBJ2-1; TRBD1 is a possible D gene (5 bases). V was trimmed by 2 bases and J by 4 bases, leaving 9 bases between them. CDR1 is WNHNN, CDR2 SYGVQD, per germline (reference sequence). There are 14 residues in the CDR3. CDR3 sequence (DNA): TGCGCCAGCAGTGAGACGACAGAGTACAATGAGCAGTTCTTC. This gives the protein CASSETTEYNEQFF.

There are many counts of this clonotype. J is TRBJ2-3 and V is TRBV4-1; D possibly corresponds to TRBD1 (6 bases). CDR1 and CDR2 from the germline V gene are MGHRA and YSYEKL. This CDR3 contains 15 residues. V was trimmed by 3 bases and J by 2 bases, leaving 12 bases between them. The CDR3: CASSHTGWDTDTQYF. CDR3 in DNA: TGCGCCAGCAGCCATACAGGGTGGGACACAGATACGCAGTATTTT.

This clonotype was seen at least ten times. The CDR3 reads CASSRREETYEQYF. The CDR3 DNA sequence: TGTGCCAGCAGCCGTCGGGAGGAGACCTACGAGCAGTACTTC. The J gene is TRBJ2-7, the V gene TRBV11-3; 7 nucleotides line up with TRBD2. The V and J ends lost 5 bases and 2 bases, in that order; junction bases with no gene match: 6. The CDR3 sequence is 14 residues long. In germline, CDR1 is SGHNT, CDR2 YENEEA.

A few counts support this clonotype. The genes are TRBV2 and TRBJ2-5; 8 nucleotides align to TRBD1. V dropped 6 bases and J dropped 5; count of bases not matched to a gene: 11. This CDR3 spans 15 amino acids. CDR1 and CDR2 from the germline V gene are SNHLY and FYNNEI. The CDR3 DNA follows: TGTGCCAGCAGCCGACAGACAGGGGTGGCGGAGACCCAGTACTTC. This encodes CASSRQTGVAETQYF.

In this sample, this clonotype turned up many times. This chain uses TRBV5-1 with TRBJ2-7; weak D call: TRBD1 (5 bases). Per the germline V gene, CDR1 is SGHRS and CDR2 is YFSETQ. The CDR3 contains 15 residues. Trimming took off 0 bases at V and 1 base at J, with 11 bases between the two ends. The CDR3 DNA follows: TGCGCCAGCAGCTTGGGGGGCCCGAAATCCTACGAGCAGTACTTC. Translation gives CASSLGGPKSYEQYF. The full variable domain, rest sourced from reference TRBV5-1 and TRBJ2-7, is KAGVTQTPRYLIKTRGQQVTLSCSPISGHRSVSWYQQTPGQGLQFLFEYFSETQRNKGNFPGRFSGRQFSNSRSEMNVSTLELGDSALYLCASSLGGPKSYEQYFGPGTRLTVT.

This clonotype appeared many times. The V gene is TRBV20-1, the J gene TRBJ1-1; the D is unclear. Trimming removed 0 bases from V and 5 bases from J, with 13 bases in between. Per the germline V gene, CDR1 is DFQATT and CDR2 is SNEGSKA (reference sequence). CDR3 length: 14 amino acids. CDR3 loop: CSARDPEGGTEAFF. The CDR3 DNA follows: TGCAGTGCTAGAGATCCGGAGGGTGGTACTGAAGCTTTCTTT.